A selection of T cell receptor beta chains follows, all from one sample in a study of blood T cell repertoires in COVID-19. Libraries were prepared by immunoSEQ multiplex PCR; TCRdb keeps only in-frame clonotypes and omits some of them. The data contain about 220,000 clones, around 83% of them singletons. Sequencing used peripheral blood. These receptors all come from a man aged 45-65 years who had recovered from COVID-19. The CDR3 runs from the conserved cysteine through the conserved F or W. The D gene is left open where the match is weak. Only part of the rows carry a size: once, few, many, or a class if the clone is expanded.

abundance: NA
v_gene: TRBV5-1
d_gene: TRBD2
j_gene: TRBJ2-1
CDR3nt: TGCGCCAGCAGCTCTTCTCAGACTAGCGGGAGTTCCTATGAGCAGTTCTTC
CDR3aa: CASSSSQTSGSSYEQFF

abundance: NA
v_gene: TRBV19
d_gene: TRBD1
j_gene: TRBJ1-1
CDR3nt: TGTGCCAGTACTGACAGGGGGTGGTCGAACACTGAAGCTTTCTTT
CDR3aa: CASTDRGWSNTEAFF

abundance: NA
v_gene: TRBV12-3/TRBV12-4
d_gene: NA
j_gene: TRBJ2-2
CDR3nt: TGTGCCAGCAGTTTTGGACAGACGGTGTTTTTT
CDR3aa: CASSFGQTVFF

abundance: NA
v_gene: TRBV14
d_gene: TRBD2
j_gene: TRBJ2-5
CDR3nt: TGTGCCAGCAGTCAAGGACGAAGCGGGGGGTACCAAGAGACCCAGTACTTC
CDR3aa: CASSQGRSGGYQETQYF

abundance: NA
v_gene: TRBV19
d_gene: TRBD1
j_gene: TRBJ2-5
CDR3nt: TGTGCCAGTAGTACCGGGACAGAAGAGACCCAGTACTTC
CDR3aa: CASSTGTEETQYF

abundance: NA
v_gene: TRBV3-1/TRBV3-2
d_gene: NA
j_gene: TRBJ1-2
CDR3nt: TGTGCCAGCAGCCAAGGGGGGCTCGGCTATGGCTACACCTTC
CDR3aa: CASSQGGLGYGYTF

abundance: NA
v_gene: TRBV19
d_gene: TRBD1
j_gene: TRBJ1-4
CDR3nt: TGTGCCAGCAGGGACAGTCAAGTTGAAAAACTGTTTTTT
CDR3aa: CASRDSQVEKLFF

abundance: few
v_gene: TRBV27
d_gene: TRBD2
j_gene: TRBJ2-7
CDR3nt: TGTGCCAGCAGCTCCCCCTCCGGGAGGGTAATAGGTATTCAGTACTTC
CDR3aa: CASSSPSGRVIGIQYF

abundance: NA
v_gene: TRBV6-1
d_gene: TRBD2
j_gene: TRBJ2-7
CDR3nt: TGTGCCAGCAGTGAAACACTAGCGGGGCCCTACGAGCAGTACTTC
CDR3aa: CASSETLAGPYEQYF

abundance: NA
v_gene: TRBV5-1
d_gene: TRBD1
j_gene: TRBJ1-3
CDR3nt: TGCGCCAGCAGCGCGGACCTCGGGACAGGGGAAAACTCTGGAAACACCATATATTTT
CDR3aa: CASSADLGTGENSGNTIYF

abundance: NA
v_gene: TRBV4-2
d_gene: NA
j_gene: TRBJ2-5
CDR3nt: TGTGCCAGCAGCCAAGATCTGTTGGGGCGGCAAGAGACCCAGTACTTC
CDR3aa: CASSQDLLGRQETQYF

abundance: NA
v_gene: TRBV6-4
d_gene: NA
j_gene: TRBJ1-1
CDR3nt: TGTGCCAGCCTAAAGAACACTGAAGCTTTCTTT
CDR3aa: CASLKNTEAFF

abundance: once
v_gene: TRBV18
d_gene: NA
j_gene: TRBJ2-3
CDR3nt: TGTGCCAGCTCACCACCGGGACAATTCAGCACAGATACGCAGTATTTT
CDR3aa: CASSPPGQFSTDTQYF

abundance: once
v_gene: TRBV2
d_gene: TRBD2
j_gene: TRBJ2-1
CDR3nt: TGTGCCAGCAGTGAGTCGACTAGCCCTCAGATCTACAATGAGCAGTTCTTC
CDR3aa: CASSESTSPQIYNEQFF

abundance: NA
v_gene: TRBV11-2
d_gene: NA
j_gene: TRBJ2-7
CDR3nt: TGTGCCAGCAGCTTAGTATACGAGCAGTACTTC
CDR3aa: CASSLVYEQYF

abundance: NA
v_gene: TRBV6-1
d_gene: NA
j_gene: TRBJ1-1
CDR3nt: TGTGCCAGCAGTGGATTACCCCAGGGGCGAGGTACTGAAGCTTTCTTT
CDR3aa: CASSGLPQGRGTEAFF

abundance: NA
v_gene: TRBV3-1/TRBV3-2
d_gene: TRBD2
j_gene: TRBJ2-3
CDR3nt: TGTGCCAGCAGCCAAGGGGGAGCGGGAGGGCCTTTGAGGACAGATACGCAGTATTTT
CDR3aa: CASSQGGAGGPLRTDTQYF

abundance: NA
v_gene: TRBV4-1
d_gene: TRBD1
j_gene: TRBJ2-7
CDR3nt: TGCGCCAGCAGTTCCGGGACAGGTTCCTACGAGCAGTACTTC
CDR3aa: CASSSGTGSYEQYF

abundance: NA
v_gene: TRBV5-1
d_gene: NA
j_gene: TRBJ1-3
CDR3nt: TGCGCCAGCAGCTTGGTTGGAGGCTCTTCTGGAAACACCATATATTTT
CDR3aa: CASSLVGGSSGNTIYF

abundance: NA
v_gene: TRBV27
d_gene: NA
j_gene: TRBJ2-1
CDR3nt: TGTGCCAGCAGTCCCACCCCATACCAAGCGGGCGGTACCTACAATGAGCAGTTCTTC
CDR3aa: CASSPTPYQAGGTYNEQFF

abundance: once
v_gene: TRBV3-1/TRBV3-2
d_gene: NA
j_gene: TRBJ2-5
CDR3nt: TGTGCCAGCAGCCAAGTTACTGCAGGGCGGTCCCAAGAGACCCAGTACTTC
CDR3aa: CASSQVTAGRSQETQYF

abundance: NA
v_gene: TRBV30
d_gene: NA
j_gene: TRBJ1-4
CDR3nt: TGTGCCTGGAGTGTACACCGGGGAAGGCTTAATGAAAAACTGTTTTTT
CDR3aa: CAWSVHRGRLNEKLFF